This TCR beta chain appears in the sequencing data of a study of T cell changes during pregnancy in multiple sclerosis. V lost 3 bases and J 1 base, leaving 4 bases between the germline ends. This CDR3 comprises 13 residues. Germline V gene sequence: CDR1 MNHNS, CDR2 SASEGT. Assay used: immunoSEQ multiplex PCR; TCRdb lists only in-frame clones, some missing. This table has 35,000 or so clones, under 95% appearing once. The sequence came from a female donor with multiple sclerosis, enrolled in a pregnancy study. The rearrangement links TRBV6-1 to TRBJ2-4; D not certain. The material was CD4+ T cells from peripheral blood mononuclear cells, obtained after pregnancy. The CDR3 here is CASSDRAKNIQYF. As DNA, the CDR3 is TGTGCCAGCAGTGACAGGGCCAAAAACATTCAGTACTTC.